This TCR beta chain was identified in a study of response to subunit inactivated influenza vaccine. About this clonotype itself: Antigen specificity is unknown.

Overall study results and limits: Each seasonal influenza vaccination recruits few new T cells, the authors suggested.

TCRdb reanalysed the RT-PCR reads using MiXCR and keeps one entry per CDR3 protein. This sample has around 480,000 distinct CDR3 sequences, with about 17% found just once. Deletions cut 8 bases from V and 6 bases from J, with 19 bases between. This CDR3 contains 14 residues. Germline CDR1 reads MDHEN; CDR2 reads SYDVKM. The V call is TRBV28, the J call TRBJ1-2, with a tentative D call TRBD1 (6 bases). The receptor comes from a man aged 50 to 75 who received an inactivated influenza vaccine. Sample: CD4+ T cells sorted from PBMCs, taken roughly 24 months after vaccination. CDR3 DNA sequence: TGTGCCAGCGGAGTAAACAGGGTTTTTAATGGCTACACCTTC. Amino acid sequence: CASGVNRVFNGYTF.